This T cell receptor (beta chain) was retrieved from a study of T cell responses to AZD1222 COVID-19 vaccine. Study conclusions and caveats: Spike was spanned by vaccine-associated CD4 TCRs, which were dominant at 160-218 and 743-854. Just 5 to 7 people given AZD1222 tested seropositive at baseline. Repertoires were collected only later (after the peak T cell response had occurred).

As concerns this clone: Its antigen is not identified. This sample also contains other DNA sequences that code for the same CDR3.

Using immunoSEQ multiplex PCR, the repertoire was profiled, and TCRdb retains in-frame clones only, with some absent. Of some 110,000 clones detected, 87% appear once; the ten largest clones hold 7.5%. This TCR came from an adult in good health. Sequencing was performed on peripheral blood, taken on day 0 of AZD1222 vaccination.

In DNA form, the CDR3 reads TGTGCCAGCAGCCACGGACAGCAGCCCCAGCATTTT. Its protein product is CASSHGQQPQHF. The genes are TRBV3-1 (or the pseudogene TRBV3-2) and TRBJ1-5; tentatively, D is TRBD1 (6 bases). Per germline, CDR1 LGHDT and CDR2 YNNKEL (reference sequence). V gave up 3 bases and J gave up 7 bases, with 7 bases separating them. The CDR3 is 12 amino acids.